This TCR beta chain appears in the sequencing data of a study of control samples from healthy donors and cancer patients. CDR1 and CDR2 (germline): SGHDT, YYEEEE. V shed 4 bases and J shed 6 bases, with 19 bases lying between them. This CDR3 has 15 residues. TCRdb's table, derived via immunoSEQ multiplex PCR, lists solely in-frame clones and lacks some. The sample has roughly 130,000 clones, around 94% seen once. Sequenced: PBMCs. The receptor was isolated from a man aged 60 to 69 with colorectal cancer. The chain uses TRBV5-6 and TRBJ1-1; D might be TRBD1 (5 bases). The CDR3 nucleotides read TGTGCCAGCAGCCGGCGGGGGGTAAGAGGTGCTGAAGCTTTCTTT. Encoded protein: CASSRRGVRGAEAFF.